What follows are 31 T cell receptor beta chains derived from one specimen sequenced in a study of blood T cell repertoires in COVID-19 (dated by TCRdb to about 2020). The library was made by the immunoSEQ multiplex PCR assay. Drawn from immuneACCESS, this table holds only the in-frame rearrangements with V and J called that TCRdb kept. Clones are partly lost; checked studies trace under half to an unresolved V gene and leave the rest unexplained. This sample comprises around 300,000 clones, 90% of them detected only once. Of the sample, 3.7% falls within the top ten clones. The sample consisted of peripheral blood. These receptors all come from a woman between 40 and 50 years old with acute or convalescent COVID-19.

V is TRBV5-1 and J is TRBJ1-1; D is possibly TRBD1 (5 bases). Germline V CDR1 and CDR2: SGHRS, YFSETQ. Trimming left V 7 bases short and J 4 bases short, with 11 bases between. There are 12 residues in the CDR3. The CDR3 DNA follows: TGCGCCAGCCGAGGGAGGGGCACTGAAGCTTTCTTT. Protein sequence: CASRGRGTEAFF. Full variable domain (outside the CDR3, taken from reference TRBV5-1 and TRBJ1-1): KAGVTQTPRYLIKTRGQQVTLSCSPISGHRSVSWYQQTPGQGLQFLFEYFSETQRNKGNFPGRFSGRQFSNSRSEMNVSTLELGDSALYLCASRGRGTEAFFGQGTRLTVV.

This sequence joins TRBV5-1 and TRBJ2-5; D is undetermined. Trimming removed 4 bases from V and 0 bases from J, with 4 bases in between. CDR3 size: 12 residues. Germline values: CDR1 SGHRS, CDR2 YFSETQ. The CDR3 DNA sequence: TGCGCCAGCAGCCTAGACCAAGAGACCCAGTACTTC. Its translation is CASSLDQETQYF.

This clone was detected only a few times. This chain uses TRBV6-5 with TRBJ1-2, with 7 bases aligning to TRBD1. The CDR3 length is 15 residues. V lost 0 bases and J lost 4; bases outside the gene matches: 5. Germline V CDR1 and CDR2: MNHEY, SVGAGI. The CDR3 nucleotides read TGTGCCAGCAGTTACTCAAGCAGGGGGATCTATGGCTACACCTTC. It translates to CASSYSSRGIYGYTF.

The CDR3, as DNA: TGTGCCTTTCAGGGACAGGGTGCCGGGGAGCTGTTTTTT. It is translated as CAFQGQGAGELFF. This chain links TRBV30 with TRBJ2-2; TRBD1 aligns across 9 bases. The CDR3 length is 13 residues. V shed 7 bases, J shed 6 bases, and the junction held 6 bases outside the gene matches. Per the germline V gene, CDR1 is GTSNPN and CDR2 is SVGIG (reference sequence).

This clone is a singleton in its sample. The chain carries TRBV6-6 and TRBJ1-1, with D possibly being TRBD1 (5 bases). The CDR3 totals 16 residues. Germline loops: CDR1 MNHNY, CDR2 SVGAGI (reference sequence). Deletions cut 9 bases from V and 4 bases from J, with 24 bases between. The CDR3 sequence: CASPSGHAEYSTEAFF. DNA for the CDR3: TGTGCCAGTCCCTCCGGACACGCCGAGTATTCCACTGAAGCTTTCTTT.

This chain links TRBV12-3 or TRBV12-4 with TRBJ2-5, with D possibly matching TRBD2 (5 bases). The CDR3 runs 13 residues. V lost 7 bases and J lost 4, with 13 bases in between. DNA of the CDR3: TGTGCCAGCAATCCTGTGGCGGGAGAGACCCAGTACTTC. Translated, it gives CASNPVAGETQYF.

The rearrangement links TRBV6-5 to TRBJ1-3, with 7 bases identical to TRBD1. This CDR3 comprises 14 residues. The ends lost 2 bases at V and 4 bases at J; junction bases unmatched: 2. Germline V gene lookup returns CDR1 MNHEY and CDR2 SVGAGI. The CDR3 here is CASSYDRAGNTIYF. CDR3 nucleotide sequence: TGTGCCAGCAGTTACGACAGGGCCGGAAACACCATATATTTT.

The DNA of the CDR3 is TGCGCCAGCAGCGAAACAGGGTCACGGAACTATGGCTACACCTTC. It translates to CASSETGSRNYGYTF. This chain joins TRBV5-1 and TRBJ1-2; possible D gene TRBD1, 6 bases. Trimming pared 4 bases from V and 2 bases from J, leaving 15 bases between. The CDR3 runs 15 residues. Looked up from germline, CDR1 is SGHRS and CDR2 is YFSETQ.

The V gene is TRBV18, the J gene TRBJ1-4; a weak D match, TRBD1 (5 bases). This CDR3 is 12 amino acids long. V was pared by 6 bases and J by 7 bases, with 9 bases between. Germline assignment: CDR1 KGHSH and CDR2 LQKENI. For the CDR3, the DNA is TGTGCCAGCTCTGAAAGGGGTGAAAAACTGTTTTTT. Residues: CASSERGEKLFF.

A remark on this clone: The sample contains more than one DNA sequence encoding this CDR3. The rearrangement joins TRBV5-1 to TRBJ1-1; D gene ambiguous. Germline V CDR1 and CDR2: SGHRS, YFSETQ. The V end lost 1 base, the J end lost 3 bases, and 4 bases lay between the germline ends. This CDR3 spans 12 amino acids. This CDR3 is CASSLLDTEAFF. CDR3 nucleotides: TGCGCCAGCAGCTTGCTTGACACTGAAGCTTTCTTT.

The V gene is TRBV19, the J gene TRBJ1-2; TRBD1 matches 10 bases. V lost 6 bases and J lost 0; bases outside the gene matches: 4. The CDR3 is 15 residues long. Germline V gene sequence: CDR1 LNHDA, CDR2 SQIVND (reference sequence). As DNA, the CDR3 is TGTGCCAGTAGGGACAGGGGGAGAGCTAACTATGGCTACACCTTC. Protein product: CASRDRGRANYGYTF.

The gene calls are TRBV10-2 and TRBJ2-7, with 7 nucleotides matching TRBD2. CDR3 length equals 15 residues. The junction had 7 bases not matched to a gene; V was cut back by 2 bases and J by 3 bases. Per the germline V gene, CDR1 is WSHSY and CDR2 is SAAADI. The CDR3 DNA sequence: TGCGCCAGCAGTGAGGATGCGGGAGCTAGCTACGAGCAGTACGTC. As protein: CASSEDAGASYEQYV.

The chain joins TRBV11-3 to TRBJ2-6, with 11 nucleotides matching TRBD1. From germline, CDR1 is SGHNT and CDR2 YENEEA. CDR3 length equals 19 residues. Trimming cost V 5 bases and J 0 bases; bases outside gene matches: 9. The CDR3 spells CASSHRTGGYLSGANVLTF. The CDR3 nucleotides are TGTGCCAGCAGCCATCGGACAGGGGGCTACCTCTCTGGGGCCAACGTCCTGACTTTC.

The chain combines TRBV6-4 with TRBJ1-2; TRBD1 might be the D (6 bases). The CDR3 totals 13 residues. Germline lookup yields CDR1 MRHNA and CDR2 SNTAGT. V shed 5 bases and J shed 4 bases, with 11 bases lying between them. CDR3 residues: CASSQQGSYGYTF. For the CDR3, the DNA is TGTGCCAGCAGTCAACAGGGCTCCTATGGCTACACCTTC.

This clone appeared a few times. This sequence joins TRBV7-6 and TRBJ1-1, with D hard to call. V lost 3 bases and J lost 6, with 17 bases in between. The CDR3 is 15 amino acids. The V gene's germline CDR1 is SGHVS and CDR2 FNYEAQ. CDR3 in DNA: TGTGCCAGCAGCTTTCTCGGGGTCTTTATCGCTGAAGCTTTCTTT. It translates to CASSFLGVFIAEAFF. Combining the CDR3 with reference TRBV7-6 and TRBJ1-1 gives the whole variable domain GAGVSQSPRYKVTKRGQDVALRCDPISGHVSLYWYRQALGQGPEFLTYFNYEAQQDKSGLPNDRFSAERPEGSISTLTIQRTEQRDSAMYRCASSFLGVFIAEAFFGQGTRLTVV.

The rearrangement joins TRBV27 to TRBJ1-5; TRBD1 might be the D (6 bases). Trimming took 2 bases from V and 1 from J, leaving 6 bases between them. From germline, CDR1 is MNHEY and CDR2 SMNVEV (reference sequence). This CDR3 has 14 amino acids. CDR3 nucleotides: TGTGCCAGCAGTTTACAGGGGAGCAATCAGCCCCAGCATTTT. Translated: CASSLQGSNQPQHF.

This rearrangement joins TRBV9 to TRBJ2-2; 12 bases match TRBD2. The trim removed 4 bases at V and 4 bases at J, leaving 8 bases unmatched. CDR3 length equals 17 residues. Per the germline V gene, CDR1 is SGDLS and CDR2 is YYNGEE. The CDR3 nucleotides are TGTGCCAGCAGCCCAAGACTAGCGGGGGTTCCCACCGGGGAGCTGTTTTTT. Amino acid sequence: CASSPRLAGVPTGELFF.

The chain recombines TRBV27 with TRBJ2-2, with 10 bases identical to TRBD2. CDR3 length: 15 residues. The V gene end was trimmed by 6 bases and the J gene end by 3 bases; junction bases not matched to a gene: 4. In germline, CDR1 is MNHEY, CDR2 SMNVEV (reference sequence). The CDR3 DNA reads TGTGCCAGCAGGCCTACTAGCGGGGACACCGGGGAGCTGTTTTTT. Encoded protein: CASRPTSGDTGELFF.

V usage is TRBV27 and J usage is TRBJ1-3; a possible D gene is TRBD1 (6 bases). CDR3 length: 14 amino acids. V was shortened by 4 bases and J by 4 bases, with 11 bases between the two germline ends. Germline loops: CDR1 MNHEY, CDR2 SMNVEV (reference sequence). CDR3 loop: CASSSGQSGNTIYF. The CDR3 nucleotides are TGTGCCAGCAGTTCCGGACAGTCCGGAAACACCATATATTTT.

This clone was seen more than once but under ten times. The chain has TRBV3-1 (or the pseudogene TRBV3-2) and TRBJ1-6; maybe TRBD1 (6 bases). CDR1 is LGHDT and CDR2 is YNNKEL in the germline V gene (reference sequence). V gave up 2 bases and J gave up 9 bases, with 17 bases separating them. There are 16 residues in the CDR3. This chain's CDR3 is CASSQYWDMGISPLHF. The CDR3 DNA follows: TGTGCCAGCAGCCAATACTGGGACATGGGGATTTCACCCCTCCACTTT.

The chain uses TRBV9 and TRBJ1-2; D is ambiguous. V dropped 3 bases and J dropped 2 bases, with 8 bases sitting between them. Germline V gives CDR1 SGDLS, CDR2 YYNGEE. The CDR3 sequence is 13 residues long. As DNA, the CDR3 is TGTGCCAGCAGCGGAGTCAGGAACTATGGCTACACCTTC. This gives the protein CASSGVRNYGYTF.

The J gene is TRBJ1-6, the V gene TRBV23-1; D unresolved. TRBV23-1 is an ORF, and what it does is uncertain. Deletions cut 5 bases from V and 1 base from J, with 15 bases between. This CDR3 contains 17 residues. This chain's CDR3 is CASSKGDVRSYNSPLHF. The CDR3 nucleotides are TGCGCCAGCAGTAAGGGAGATGTACGGTCCTATAATTCACCCCTCCACTTT.

The gene calls are TRBV27 and TRBJ1-1, with D maybe TRBD1 (6 bases). The germline V gene has CDR1 MNHEY and CDR2 SMNVEV (reference sequence). The CDR3 sequence is 15 residues long. The V end was cut by 3 bases, the J end by 3 bases, with 14 bases between. The CDR3 coding sequence is TGTGCCAGCAGTTTTACAGGGCAAAGGGACACTGAAGCTTTCTTT. It specifies CASSFTGQRDTEAFF.

The chain joins TRBV10-3 to TRBJ1-1; D is unresolved. Germline CDR1 reads ENHRY; CDR2 reads SYGVKD. The V and J ends lost 7 bases and 2 bases respectively, with 23 bases between them. CDR3 length: 17 amino acids. The CDR3 region is CAITQFPPGDPNTEAFF. Here the CDR3 DNA reads TGTGCCATCACTCAATTCCCCCCTGGAGACCCAAACACTGAAGCTTTCTTT.

The rearrangement joins TRBV10-1 to TRBJ1-2, with 9 bases aligning to TRBD1. In germline, CDR1 is WNHNN, CDR2 SYGVQD (reference sequence). Germline trimming cut 3 bases from V and 7 bases from J; bases unmatched to any gene: 6. The length of the CDR3 is 14 residues. The CDR3 loop is CASSDGTGSLGYTF. The CDR3 region has the DNA TGCGCCAGCAGTGATGGGACAGGGAGTCTTGGCTACACCTTC.

J is TRBJ1-6 and V is TRBV11-2; 9 bases match TRBD1. V shed 5 bases and J 7 bases; nucleotides not matched to a gene: 6. CDR1 SGHAT and CDR2 FQNNGV come from the germline V gene. The CDR3 runs 15 residues. The DNA of the CDR3 is TGTGCCAGCAGCCTTCAACAGGGGGCAAATTCACCCCTCCACTTT. Its protein product is CASSLQQGANSPLHF.

This clone was recorded only once. The chain has TRBV11-3 and TRBJ2-2, with D maybe TRBD2 (6 bases). Germline-derived CDR1 and CDR2 are SGHNT and YENEEA. The V and J ends lost 3 bases and 6 bases respectively, with 14 bases between them. CDR3 length: 15 amino acids. The CDR3 DNA reads TGTGCCAGCAGCTTCGGCCAAAGCGGGCCCGGGGAGCTGTTTTTT. This sequence encodes CASSFGQSGPGELFF.

J is TRBJ2-4 and V is TRBV2, with 8 bases matching TRBD2. This CDR3 spans 17 amino acids. V lost 6 bases to trimming and J lost 15 bases; unmatched junction nucleotides: 25. Germline V gene lookup returns CDR1 SNHLY and CDR2 FYNNEI. CDR3 residues: CASSQTPRQPRGGFSYF. The CDR3 DNA sequence: TGTGCCAGCAGCCAAACGCCGAGACAGCCCCGGGGGGGATTCTCGTACTTC.

This clone was detected once. V gene TRBV23-1 combines with J gene TRBJ1-2, with D maybe TRBD1 (6 bases). TRBV23-1 is designated an ORF whose function remains uncertain. Trimming cost V 4 bases and J 4 bases, with 19 bases left between them. The length of the CDR3 is 16 residues. CDR3 coding DNA: TGCGCCAGCAGTCGATTCGGACAGCCTCTCCTCTATGGCTACACCTTC. Protein sequence: CASSRFGQPLLYGYTF.

The chain recombines TRBV5-6 with TRBJ1-1, with D hard to call. CDR3 size: 12 residues. Trimming stripped 5 bases from V and 11 bases from J, with 16 bases between. Germline V CDR1 and CDR2: SGHDT, YYEEEE. The CDR3 nucleotides are TGTGCCAGCAGAATCGGCGGAAGCGGGGCTTTCTTT. Protein sequence: CASRIGGSGAFF.

Concerning this clone: This sample also contains other DNA sequences that code for the same CDR3. Here the CDR3 DNA reads TGCGCCAGCAGCTTGGCGGGTTATGGAAACACCATATATTTT. Translating gives CASSLAGYGNTIYF. The V call is TRBV5-1, the J call TRBJ1-3; D gene unclear. Per the germline V gene, CDR1 is SGHRS and CDR2 is YFSETQ. The CDR3 loop spans 14 amino acids. V lost 0 bases and J lost 3, with 7 bases in between.